This passage covers 27 T cell receptor beta chains from one sample sequenced in a study of shared clonotypes between healthy human individuals. This table comes from immunoSEQ multiplex PCR, and its TCRdb copy is limited to in-frame clones, with some not included. The sample has 450,000 to 500,000 clones, about 84% seen once. The sample taken for sequencing was PBMCs. All receptors come from a woman aged 40-49 years in good health. Some clones in this sample may be carry-over from other donors' samples.

A remark on this clone: Since a far larger clone is one base different, this is likely a read error. CDR3 in DNA: TGTGCCAGCAGCTTGCAGTTCGTCCACGAGCAGCACTTC. Its protein is CASSLQFVHEQHF. The chain combines TRBV5-6 with TRBJ2-7; D is unresolved. The CDR3 is made up of 13 amino acids. Germline-derived CDR1 and CDR2 are SGHDT and YYEEEE.

As concerns this clone: With only one base between it and a far larger clone, this is likely a read error. V usage is TRBV10-2 and J usage is TRBJ1-2; D is possibly TRBD1 (5 bases). Germline V gives CDR1 WSHSY, CDR2 SAAADI. CDR3 length: 13 residues. Trimming pared 0 bases from V and 8 bases from J, leaving 10 bases between. CDR3 region: CASSESQGGGYTF. CDR3 in DNA: TGCGCCAGCAGTGAGTCCCAGGGAGGAGGCTACACCTTC.

This chain uses TRBV5-6 with TRBJ1-2; D remains unclear. Germline V gene lookup returns CDR1 SGHDT and CDR2 YYEEEE. The CDR3 totals 12 residues. V was pared by 2 bases and J by 6 bases, with 8 bases between. The CDR3 protein is CASSFLGDGYTF. CDR3 DNA: TGTGCCAGCAGCTTTCTGGGAGATGGCTACACCTTC.

The rearrangement joins TRBV28 to TRBJ1-5; D unresolved. The CDR3 totals 14 residues. Germline assignment: CDR1 MDHEN and CDR2 SYDVKM. With 6 bases removed from V and 7 bases from J, the gap between germline ends came to 16 bases. CDR3 DNA: TGTGCCAGCAGCCGCCGGCCTGATGGACAGCCCCAGCATTTT. As protein: CASSRRPDGQPQHF.

In the case of this clone: A far larger clone is one nucleotide away, so this likely arose from a read error. This sample also contains other DNA sequences that code for the same CDR3. The CDR3 DNA reads as TGTGCCAGCAGCCAAGACAGGGGGCCCACCTATGAGCAGTACTTC. Translated, it gives CASSQDRGPTYEQYF. This sequence joins TRBV4-2 and TRBJ2-7; 8 bases match TRBD1. The CDR3 is 15 amino acids. Germline lookup yields CDR1 LGHNA and CDR2 YNFKEQ.

The genes are TRBV18 and TRBJ2-7, with D hard to call. CDR1 is KGHSH, CDR2 LQKENI, per germline. CDR3 length: 13 amino acids. Trimming stripped 2 bases from V and 3 bases from J, with 8 bases between. CDR3 DNA sequence: TGTGCCAGCTCACCATTCCAGTTCTACGAGCAGTACTTC. Protein sequence: CASSPFQFYEQYF.

The V call is TRBV5-1, the J call TRBJ1-5, with D possibly TRBD1 on 6 matching bases. Trimming removed 2 bases from V and 5 bases from J, with 11 bases in between. The CDR3 loop spans 14 amino acids. CDR1 and CDR2 (germline): SGHRS, YFSETQ. The CDR3 sequence is CASSLWGRDQPQHF. The CDR3 DNA reads TGCGCCAGCAGCTTATGGGGGCGGGATCAGCCCCAGCATTTT.

This rearrangement joins TRBV11-1 to TRBJ2-7; 9 nucleotides agree with TRBD2. The CDR3 is 15 amino acids. Losses at the gene ends were 5 bases for V and 1 base for J; bases not matched to a gene: 6. Germline values: CDR1 SGHAT, CDR2 FQDESV (reference sequence). The CDR3 DNA is TGTGCCAGCAGCCCCCATAGCGGGGGATCCTACGAGCAGTACTTC. Translation gives CASSPHSGGSYEQYF. Together with reference TRBV11-1 and TRBJ2-7, the CDR3 gives the full variable domain: EAEVAQSPRYKITEKSQAVAFWCDPISGHATLYWYRQILGQGPELLVQFQDESVVDDSQLPKDRFSAERLKGVDSTLKIQPAELGDSAMYLCASSPHSGGSYEQYFGPGTRLTVT.

The rearrangement uses TRBV15 and TRBJ2-5; possibly TRBD2 for D (6 bases). V was shortened by 7 bases and J by 3 bases, with 18 bases between the two germline ends. CDR1 and CDR2 from the germline V gene are LNHNV and YYDKDF (reference sequence). There are 15 residues in the CDR3. The CDR3 nucleotides read TGTGCCACCACAGCGGGCGATATTCTGGAAGAGACCCAGTACTTC. Amino acids: CATTAGDILEETQYF.

The chain links TRBV6-1 to TRBJ2-7; D is possibly TRBD1 or TRBD2 (6 bases each). Trimming cost V 5 bases and J 6 bases, with 14 bases left between them. Germline V CDR1 and CDR2: MNHNS, SASEGT. The CDR3 length is 13 residues. The CDR3 bases are TGTGCCAGCAGTTGGGGGGCCGGGATCGAGCAGTACTTC. Its protein is CASSWGAGIEQYF.

This chain joins TRBV14 and TRBJ2-5; D may be TRBD1 (5 bases). Germline V lookup: CDR1 SGHDN, CDR2 FVKESK. V was clipped by 2 bases and J by 0 bases, with 10 bases between them. The CDR3 extends over 15 amino acids. The CDR3 DNA follows: TGTGCCAGCAGCCAACAAGGGGCCTACCAAGAGACCCAGTACTTC. Translation gives CASSQQGAYQETQYF.

The V call is TRBV7-2, the J call TRBJ1-3; a possible D gene is TRBD1 (5 bases). Trimming took off 1 base at V and 2 bases at J, with 12 bases between the two ends. This CDR3 is 16 amino acids long. Germline V gene sequence: CDR1 SGHTA, CDR2 FQGNSA. The CDR3 loop is CASSLVGPGPGNTIYF. CDR3 DNA: TGTGCCAGCAGCTTAGTGGGGCCAGGGCCTGGAAACACCATATATTTT.

Note on this clone: The likely explanation is a read error, given a far larger clone one base away. The V call is TRBV27, the J call TRBJ2-2; a weak D match, TRBD2 (5 bases). The CDR3 runs 14 residues. Germline CDR1 and CDR2: MNHEY and SMNVEV (reference sequence). The CDR3 nucleotides read TGTGCCAGCAGTTTTTCGTACTCCACCGGGGAGCTGCTTTTT. Amino acids: CASSFSYSTGELLF.

The chain employs TRBV2 and TRBJ2-6; 8 positions agree with TRBD1. Germline CDR1 reads SNHLY; CDR2 reads FYNNEI. CDR3 length: 15 residues. V was pared by 8 bases and J by 0 bases, with 3 bases of the junction left unmatched. CDR3 coding DNA: TGTGCCAGCGGACAGGGCTACTCTGGGGCCAACGTCCTGACTTTC. It yields the protein CASGQGYSGANVLTF.

The chain uses TRBV10-3 and TRBJ2-3; maybe TRBD2 (6 bases). From germline, CDR1 is ENHRY and CDR2 SYGVKD. V lost 6 bases and J 6 bases, leaving 19 bases between the germline ends. The CDR3 consists of 15 residues. As DNA, the CDR3 is TGTGCCATCAGCCTCCCCCCCGGGAGTGCCGATACGCAGTATTTT. Translation gives CAISLPPGSADTQYF.

This chain links TRBV2 with TRBJ2-3; D is possibly TRBD2 (5 bases). Germline V gene data show CDR1 as SNHLY and CDR2 as FYNNEI. The CDR3 has 15 amino acids. V lost 8 bases to trimming and J lost 1 base, with 16 bases between them. The CDR3 coding sequence is TGTGCCAGCCCTTCCGGAGGTACGGGCACAGATACGCAGTATTTT. Amino acids: CASPSGGTGTDTQYF.

The V and J genes are TRBV18 and TRBJ2-3, with D perhaps TRBD1 or TRBD2 (6 bases each). This CDR3 has 14 amino acids. V gave up 3 bases and J gave up 5 bases, with 12 bases separating them. Germline V gene sequence: CDR1 KGHSH, CDR2 LQKENI. CDR3 in amino acids: CASSPLRGRDTQYF. CDR3 DNA: TGTGCCAGCTCACCCCTCCGGGGGCGAGATACGCAGTATTTT.

Concerning this clone: It is likely a read error: a sequence one base away is far more abundant. The chain couples TRBV7-2 to TRBJ1-1; TRBD1 agrees at 9 bases. The V and J ends lost 9 bases and 3 bases, in that order; junction bases with no gene match: 11. From germline, CDR1 is SGHTA and CDR2 FQGNSA. The CDR3 extends over 15 amino acids. Written as DNA, the CDR3 is TGTGCCAGAAGCCGGCGACAGGGGGTAGACACTGAAGCTTTCTTT. Translating gives CARSRRQGVDTEAFF.

The rearrangement links TRBV5-1 to TRBJ1-1; a possible D gene is TRBD1 (6 bases). Germline V gene lookup returns CDR1 SGHRS and CDR2 YFSETQ. The CDR3 loop spans 15 amino acids. Trimming pared 4 bases from V and 1 base from J, leaving 14 bases between. The CDR3 region has the DNA TGCGCCAGCAGCCTGACCCGGACAGCGAACACTGAAGCTTTCTTT. It specifies CASSLTRTANTEAFF.

CDR3 nucleotide sequence: TGTGCCTGGAGTTCTAGTCTAGCGGGAGGGGGAGAGACCCAGTACTTC. It codes for CAWSSSLAGGGETQYF. V usage is TRBV30 and J usage is TRBJ2-5, with 12 bases aligning to TRBD2. V trimming: 2 bases; J trimming: 4 bases; junction bases outside the gene matches: 8. This CDR3 has 16 residues. CDR1 is GTSNPN and CDR2 is SVGIG in the germline V gene (reference sequence).

This clone was counted many times. This sample also contains other DNA sequences that code for the same CDR3. The CDR3 is CASSPDTDSYEQYF. CDR3 bases: TGCGCCAGCAGCCCAGACACGGACTCCTACGAGCAGTACTTC. The gene calls are TRBV5-1 and TRBJ2-7; D is unclear. Deletions cut 4 bases from V and 0 bases from J, with 11 bases between. This CDR3 spans 14 amino acids. Germline CDR1 reads SGHRS; CDR2 reads YFSETQ.

This clone showed up just a few times. This sequence is one base from a far larger clone and is likely a read error. Here the CDR3 reads CAWTSPTWGGQPQHF. The DNA of the CDR3 is TGTGCCTGGACTTCCCCGACTTGGGGGGGCCAGCCCCAGCATTTT. The gene calls are TRBV30 and TRBJ1-5; D might be TRBD1 (6 bases). Germline values: CDR1 GTSNPN, CDR2 SVGIG (reference sequence). CDR3 size: 15 residues. The V and J ends lost 4 bases and 7 bases respectively, with 20 bases between them.

This clone showed up just once. Different DNA sequences within this sample yield the same CDR3. The rearrangement links TRBV18 to TRBJ1-5; D gene ambiguous. This CDR3 has 13 residues. Between the trimmed V and J ends, which lost 3 bases and 1 base, there was a span of 4 bases. The germline V gene encodes CDR1 KGHSH and CDR2 LQKENI. This CDR3 is CASSPGSNQPQHF. For the CDR3, the DNA is TGTGCCAGCTCACCCGGGAGCAATCAGCCCCAGCATTTT.

About this clone: Different DNA sequences within this sample yield the same CDR3. The chain is built from TRBV25-1 and TRBJ2-1; D unresolved. Trimming shortened V by 4 bases and J by 7 bases, and 5 bases separated the two germline ends. The CDR3 has 11 amino acids. Germline V CDR1 and CDR2: MGHDK, SYGVNS. CDR3 sequence (DNA): TGTGCCAGCAGTGTGAATAATGAGCAGTTCTTC. Translating it yields CASSVNNEQFF. The complete variable domain, with remaining parts taken from reference TRBV25-1 and TRBJ2-1, reads EADIYQTPRYLVIGTGKKITLECSQTMGHDKMYWYQQDPGMELHLIHYSYGVNSTEKGDLSSESTVSRIRTEHFPLTLESARPSHTSQYLCASSVNNEQFFGPGTRLTVL.

V usage is TRBV28 and J usage is TRBJ1-2; D is undetermined. Trimming removed 2 bases at V and 4 bases at J, with 11 bases between. The CDR3 sequence is 14 residues long. CDR1 and CDR2 from the germline V gene are MDHEN and SYDVKM. This CDR3 reads CASSLGPVSYGYTF. Written as DNA, the CDR3 is TGTGCCAGCAGTTTAGGTCCCGTCAGCTATGGCTACACCTTC.

The V call is TRBV28, the J call TRBJ1-4; tentative D call: TRBD1 (5 bases). This CDR3 region has 16 residues. Between the trimmed V and J ends, which lost 4 bases and 6 bases, there was a span of 18 bases. CDR1 and CDR2 (germline): MDHEN, SYDVKM. This CDR3 reads CASSSTSGGRYEKLFF. The DNA of the CDR3 is TGTGCCAGCAGTTCGACGTCGGGGGGACGATATGAAAAACTGTTTTTT.

This clone was detected once. This chain connects TRBV5-1 to TRBJ1-3; TRBD1 matches at 7 bases. CDR1 and CDR2 (germline): SGHRS, YFSETQ. J lost 3 bases, V lost 0 bases, and 6 bases had no gene match. The CDR3 totals 16 residues. CDR3: CASSLGGTVSGNTIYF. In nucleotides, the CDR3 is TGCGCCAGCAGCTTGGGTGGGACAGTCAGTGGAAACACCATATATTTT.